This T cell receptor beta chain is drawn from a study of metastatic and nonmetastatic thyroid tumors. Study in general: Across blood and tumor or nodule tissue, repertoires from malignant and benign thyroid patients were compared with one another. General study points: It was reported that TCR beta diversity was significantly higher in malignant thyroid tumors than benign nodules, in blood and tumor.

No patient had received any treatment before thyroid surgery. Original data processing: The distant-metastasis classifier for papillary thyroid cancer was built from CDR3 differences across clinicopathological groups. Using MiXCR, TCRdb re-called clones from the PCR reads. The V and J calls and clone size come from TCRdb's table, not from the authors' own analysis. The data show around 40,000 clones, with about 15% seen just once and 6.2% held by the top ten. CDR3 length: 12 residues. Between the trimmed V and J ends, which lost 0 bases and 5 bases, there was a span of 5 bases. CDR1 is LNHNV, CDR2 YYDKDF, per germline (reference sequence). This clone was observed many times. Its antigen is as yet unknown.

The rearrangement links TRBV15 to TRBJ2-7, with D tentatively TRBD1 (5 bases). The clonotype comes from a male donor with papillary thyroid cancer or a benign thyroid nodule (not recorded which). Some clones in this sample may be carry-over from other donors' samples. Specimen: blood. DNA for the CDR3: TGTGCCACCAGCAGAGACAGGGACGAGCAGTACTTC. It translates to CATSRDRDEQYF.